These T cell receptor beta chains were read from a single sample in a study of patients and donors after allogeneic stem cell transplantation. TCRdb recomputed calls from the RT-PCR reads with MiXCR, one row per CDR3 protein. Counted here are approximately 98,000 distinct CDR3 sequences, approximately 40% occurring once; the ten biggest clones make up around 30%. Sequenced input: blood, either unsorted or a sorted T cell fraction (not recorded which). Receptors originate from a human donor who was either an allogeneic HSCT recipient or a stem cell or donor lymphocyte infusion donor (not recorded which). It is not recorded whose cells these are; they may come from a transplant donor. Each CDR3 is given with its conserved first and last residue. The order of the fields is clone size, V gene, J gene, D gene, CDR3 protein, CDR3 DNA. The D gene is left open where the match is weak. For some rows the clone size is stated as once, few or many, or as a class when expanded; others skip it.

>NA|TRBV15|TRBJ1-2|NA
CATSTYGVSYGYTF
TGTGCCACCAGCACGTACGGGGTGTCCTATGGCTACACCTTC
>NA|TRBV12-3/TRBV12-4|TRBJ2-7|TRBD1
CASSEHGQGTYEQYF
TGTGCCAGCAGTGAACACGGACAGGGGACTTACGAGCAGTACTTC
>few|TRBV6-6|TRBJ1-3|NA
CASRVSADLNTIYF
TGTGCCAGCAGGGTTTCAGCCGATCTAAACACCATATATTTT
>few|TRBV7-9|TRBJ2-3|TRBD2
CASSLRTSGTNKADTQYF
TGTGCCAGCAGCTTAAGGACTAGCGGGACGAATAAGGCAGATACGCAGTATTTT
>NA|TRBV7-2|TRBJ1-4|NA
CASSWNGGKLFF
TGTGCCAGCAGCTGGAACGGAGGAAAACTGTTTTTT
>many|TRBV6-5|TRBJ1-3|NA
CAIRDTRNTIYF
TGTGCCATCCGGGACACAAGAAACACCATATATTTT
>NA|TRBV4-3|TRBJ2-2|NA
CASRLDTGAGELFF
TGCGCCAGCAGACTCGATACAGGTGCCGGGGAGCTGTTTTTT
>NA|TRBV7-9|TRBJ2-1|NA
CASSTSSGKSSYNEQFF
TGTGCCAGCAGCACCTCCTCCGGAAAAAGCTCCTACAATGAGCAGTTCTTC
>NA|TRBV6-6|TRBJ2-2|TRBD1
CASSYKGVGTGHTGELFF
TGTGCCAGCAGTTACAAAGGGGTCGGGACAGGCCACACCGGGGAGCTGTTTTTT
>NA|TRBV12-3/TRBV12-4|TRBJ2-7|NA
CASSLGSGVSYEQYF
TGTGCCAGCAGTTTGGGGTCAGGGGTATCCTACGAGCAGTACTTC
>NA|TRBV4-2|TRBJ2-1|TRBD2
CASSQEAGTTIEQFF
TGTGCCAGCAGCCAAGAAGCGGGGACTACAATTGAGCAGTTCTTC
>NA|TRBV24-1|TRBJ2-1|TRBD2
CATTAGGLGNEQFF
TGTGCCACCACGGCGGGAGGACTTGGGAATGAGCAGTTCTTC
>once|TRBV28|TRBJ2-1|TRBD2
CASSPLGTSRNNEQFF
TGTGCCAGCAGTCCCCTGGGGACTAGCAGAAACAATGAGCAGTTCTTC
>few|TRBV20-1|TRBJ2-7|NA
CSAIAVYEQYF
TGCAGTGCCATAGCAGTCTACGAGCAGTACTTC
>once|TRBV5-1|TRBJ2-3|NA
CASSSGSGAGTDTQYF
TGCGCCAGCAGCTCGGGTAGCGGAGCCGGCACAGATACGCAGTATTTT
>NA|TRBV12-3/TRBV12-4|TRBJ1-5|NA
CASSLWGAISNQPQHF
TGTGCCAGCAGTTTATGGGGGGCCATTAGCAATCAGCCCCAGCATTTT
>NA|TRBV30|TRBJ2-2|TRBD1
CAWNRGQGHGELFF
TGTGCCTGGAACAGAGGACAGGGTCACGGGGAGCTGTTTTTT
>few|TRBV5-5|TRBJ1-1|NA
CASSFPLLQGNTEAFF
TGTGCCAGCAGCTTCCCCCTCTTACAGGGGAACACTGAAGCTTTCTTT
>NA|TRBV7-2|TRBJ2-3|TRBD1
CASSLYRTGDTQYF
TGTGCCAGCAGCCTCTATCGGACAGGCGATACGCAGTATTTT
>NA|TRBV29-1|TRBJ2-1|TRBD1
CSVARTGIVEQFF
TGCAGCGTTGCCCGGACAGGGATTGTTGAGCAGTTCTTC
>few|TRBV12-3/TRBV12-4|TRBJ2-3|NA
CASSLIGVSTDTQYF
TGTGCCAGCAGTTTAATCGGAGTCAGCACAGATACGCAGTATTTT
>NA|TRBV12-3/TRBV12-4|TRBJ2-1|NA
CASSLGRGEQFF
TGTGCCAGCAGTTTGGGGCGCGGTGAGCAGTTCTTC
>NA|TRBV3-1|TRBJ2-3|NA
CASSQDLGGTDTQYF
TGTGCCAGCAGCCAAGATCTTGGAGGCACAGATACGCAGTATTTT
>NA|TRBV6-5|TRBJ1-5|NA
CASSPAGNQPQHF
TGTGCCAGCAGTCCAGCCGGCAATCAGCCCCAGCATTTT
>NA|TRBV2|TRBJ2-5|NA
CASTRDITQETQYF
TGTGCCAGCACCCGGGACATTACACAAGAGACCCAGTACTTC
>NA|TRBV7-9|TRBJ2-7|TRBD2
CASSSSAGRATEQYF
TGTGCCAGCAGCTCCTCCGCCGGGAGGGCCACCGAGCAGTACTTC
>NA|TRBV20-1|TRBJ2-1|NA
CSARVSRISSYNEQFF
TGCAGTGCTAGAGTTTCGCGGATAAGCTCCTACAATGAGCAGTTCTTC
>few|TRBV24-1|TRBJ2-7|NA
CATNGHNYEQYF
TGTGCCACCAACGGACACAACTACGAGCAGTACTTC
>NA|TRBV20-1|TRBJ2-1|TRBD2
CSAASGHNEQFF
TGCAGTGCTGCTAGCGGCCACAATGAGCAGTTCTTC
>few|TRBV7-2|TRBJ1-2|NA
CASSLDLYGYTF
TGTGCCAGCAGCTTGGACCTCTATGGCTACACCTTC
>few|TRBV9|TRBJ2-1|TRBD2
CASSGTSGRRNEQFF
TGTGCCAGCAGCGGGACTAGCGGGAGGAGAAATGAGCAGTTCTTC
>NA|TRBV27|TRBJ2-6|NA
CASRNRDTLMSGANVLTF
TGTGCCAGCCGAAACCGGGACACCCTGATGTCTGGGGCCAACGTCCTGACTTTC
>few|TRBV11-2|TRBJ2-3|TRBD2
CASSTSGDTDTQYF
TGTGCCAGCAGCACAAGCGGGGACACAGATACGCAGTATTTT
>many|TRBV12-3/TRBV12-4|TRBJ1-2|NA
CASSLGRGYGYTF
TGTGCCAGCAGTTTAGGCAGGGGTTATGGCTACACCTTC
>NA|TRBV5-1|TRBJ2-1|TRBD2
CASSLSPSGGGNEQFF
TGCGCCAGCAGCCTCAGTCCTAGCGGAGGAGGAAATGAGCAGTTCTTC
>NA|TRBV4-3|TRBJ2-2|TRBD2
CASSRTSGNSNTGELFF
TGCGCCAGCAGCCGTACTAGCGGAAACTCGAACACCGGGGAGCTGTTTTTT
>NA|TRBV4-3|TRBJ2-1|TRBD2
CASSQEVTSGSGVQFF
TGCGCCAGCAGCCAAGAAGTCACTAGCGGGAGTGGGGTGCAGTTCTTC
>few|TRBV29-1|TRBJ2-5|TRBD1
CSTKDRGRETQYF
TGCAGCACGAAGGACAGGGGGCGAGAGACCCAGTACTTC
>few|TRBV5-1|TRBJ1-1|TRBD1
CASRPDRGITEAFF
TGCGCCAGCAGGCCGGACAGGGGTATCACTGAAGCTTTCTTT
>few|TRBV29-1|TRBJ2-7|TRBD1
CSVGKEGAPREQYF
TGCAGCGTTGGAAAAGAGGGGGCCCCTCGCGAGCAGTACTTC
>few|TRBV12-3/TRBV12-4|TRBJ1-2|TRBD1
CASRPDRVRGYTF
TGTGCCAGCAGACCTGACAGGGTTCGTGGCTACACCTTC
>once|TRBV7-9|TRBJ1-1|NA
CASSFWADLNTEAFF
TGTGCCAGCAGCTTCTGGGCGGATTTGAACACTGAAGCTTTCTTT
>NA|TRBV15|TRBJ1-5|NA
CATSRDGRKGNQPQHF
TGTGCCACCAGCAGAGATGGCAGAAAAGGCAATCAGCCCCAGCATTTT
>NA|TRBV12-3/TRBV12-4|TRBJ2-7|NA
CASSLGQGGEQYF
TGTGCCAGCAGTTTAGGGCAGGGAGGCGAGCAGTACTTC
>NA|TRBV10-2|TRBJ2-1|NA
CASSAGRGEYEQFF
TGCGCCAGCAGTGCTGGCCGTGGGGAGTATGAGCAGTTCTTC
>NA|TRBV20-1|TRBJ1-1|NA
CSAVEPITEAFF
TGCAGTGCTGTAGAACCTATCACTGAAGCTTTCTTT
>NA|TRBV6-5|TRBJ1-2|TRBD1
CASSFSQGDRGYTF
TGTGCCAGCAGTTTTTCACAGGGGGACCGTGGCTACACCTTC
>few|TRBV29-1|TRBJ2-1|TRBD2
CSVELGAGGINEQFF
TGCAGCGTTGAATTGGGAGCGGGAGGGATTAATGAGCAGTTCTTC
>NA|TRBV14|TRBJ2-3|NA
CASSPSELQAGTQYF
TGTGCCAGCAGCCCATCCGAGTTACAGGCTGGTACGCAGTATTTT
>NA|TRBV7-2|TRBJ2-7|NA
CASSLEYSREQYF
TGTGCCAGCAGCTTAGAATATTCGCGCGAGCAGTACTTC
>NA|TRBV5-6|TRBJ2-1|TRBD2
CASSSWGTSLSNEQFF
TGTGCCAGCAGCTCGTGGGGGACTAGCTTGTCCAATGAGCAGTTCTTC
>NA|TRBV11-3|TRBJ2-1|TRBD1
CASSFDRAYNEQFF
TGTGCCAGCAGCTTCGACAGGGCGTACAATGAGCAGTTCTTC
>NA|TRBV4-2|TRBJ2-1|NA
CASSQVAIQAEQFF
TGTGCCAGCAGCCAAGTAGCGATACAGGCTGAGCAGTTCTTC
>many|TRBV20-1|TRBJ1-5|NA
CSAPQNGGTSQPQHF
TGCAGTGCTCCCCAGAACGGTGGCACTTCTCAGCCCCAGCATTTT